This T cell receptor (beta chain) is from a study of T cell repertoires in cytomegalovirus infection. About the study: Public TCR beta signatures marked donors with CMV infection and the matching HLA.

Comments on this clonotype: Its specificity is unknown.

TCRdb processed the reads anew with MiXCR; each CDR3 protein has one entry. The sample contains around 570,000 distinct CDR3 sequences, just under 40% of which appear only once. This CDR3 has 15 residues. Germline V gene lookup returns CDR1 SGDLS and CDR2 YYNGEE. Trimming removed 3 bases from V and 2 bases from J, with 14 bases in between. The study, taken as a whole, reports: The study found HLA-C-restricted CMV-specific TCR beta clonotypes dominating the ex vivo response.

This receptor was taken from a human donor in good health (CMV status not recorded). Some clones in this sample may be carry-over from other donors' samples. The sample consisted of cultured PBMCs, taken from culture after CMV antigen stimulation. The rearrangement links TRBV9 to TRBJ2-5; either TRBD1 or TRBD2 may supply D (5 bases each). CDR3 sequence: CASSAMGTAQETQYF. CDR3 sequence (DNA): TGTGCCAGCAGCGCCATGGGGACGGCTCAAGAGACCCAGTACTTC.